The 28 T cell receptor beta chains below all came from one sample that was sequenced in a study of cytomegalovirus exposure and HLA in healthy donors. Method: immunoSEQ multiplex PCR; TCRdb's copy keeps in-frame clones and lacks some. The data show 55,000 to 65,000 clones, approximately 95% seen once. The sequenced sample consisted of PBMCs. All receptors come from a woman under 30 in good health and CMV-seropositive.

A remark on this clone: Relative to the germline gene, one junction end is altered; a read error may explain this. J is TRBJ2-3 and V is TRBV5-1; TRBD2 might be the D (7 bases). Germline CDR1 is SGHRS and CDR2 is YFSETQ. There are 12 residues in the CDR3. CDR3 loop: CASGGDTYTQYF. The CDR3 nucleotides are TGCGCCAGCGGGGGGGACACATATACGCAGTATTTT.

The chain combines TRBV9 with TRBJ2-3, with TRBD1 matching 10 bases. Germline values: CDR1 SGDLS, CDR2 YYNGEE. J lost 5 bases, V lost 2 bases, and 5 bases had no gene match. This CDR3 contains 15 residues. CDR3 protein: CASSVLTGGIDTQYF. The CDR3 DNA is TGTGCCAGCAGCGTCCTGACAGGGGGCATAGATACGCAGTATTTT.

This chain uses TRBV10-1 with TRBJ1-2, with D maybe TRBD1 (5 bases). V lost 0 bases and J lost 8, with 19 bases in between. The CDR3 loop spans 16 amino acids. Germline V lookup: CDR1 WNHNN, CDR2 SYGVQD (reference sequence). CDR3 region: CASSESQGGDSRGYTF. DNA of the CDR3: TGCGCCAGCAGTGAGTCCCAGGGTGGCGACTCGAGAGGCTACACCTTC.

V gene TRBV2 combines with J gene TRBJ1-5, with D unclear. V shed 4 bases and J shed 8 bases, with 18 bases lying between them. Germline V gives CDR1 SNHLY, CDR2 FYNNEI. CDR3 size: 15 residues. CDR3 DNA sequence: TGTGCCAGCAGTGTGGGTTGGGAGGGTACGGAGCCCCAGCATTTT. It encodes CASSVGWEGTEPQHF.

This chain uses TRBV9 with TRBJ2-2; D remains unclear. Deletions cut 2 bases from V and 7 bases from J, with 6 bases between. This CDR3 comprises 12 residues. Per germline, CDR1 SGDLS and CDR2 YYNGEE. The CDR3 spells CASSVFNGELFF. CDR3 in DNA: TGTGCCAGCAGCGTGTTCAACGGGGAGCTGTTTTTT.

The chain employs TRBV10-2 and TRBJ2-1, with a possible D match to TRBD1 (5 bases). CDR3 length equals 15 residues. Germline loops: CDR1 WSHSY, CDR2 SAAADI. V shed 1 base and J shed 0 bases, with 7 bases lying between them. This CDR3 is CASSEYRSSYNEQFF. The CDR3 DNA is TGCGCCAGCAGTGAGTACAGGAGCTCCTACAATGAGCAGTTCTTC.

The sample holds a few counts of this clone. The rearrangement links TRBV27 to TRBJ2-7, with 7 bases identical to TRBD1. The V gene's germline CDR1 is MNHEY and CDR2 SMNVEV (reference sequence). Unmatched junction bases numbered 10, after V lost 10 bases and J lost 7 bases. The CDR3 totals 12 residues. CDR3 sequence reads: CATYRGVNEQYF. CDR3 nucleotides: TGTGCCACGTACAGGGGTGTGAATGAGCAGTACTTC.

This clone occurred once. CDR3 DNA: TGTGCCAGCAGCTGGTCGGGGGGCCCGAACACTGAAGCTTTCTTT. The encoded protein is CASSWSGGPNTEAFF. The rearrangement links TRBV7-2 to TRBJ1-1; D perhaps matches TRBD1 (6 bases). V lost 4 bases and J lost 1, with 13 bases in between. CDR3 length: 15 amino acids. Germline V gives CDR1 SGHTA, CDR2 FQGNSA.

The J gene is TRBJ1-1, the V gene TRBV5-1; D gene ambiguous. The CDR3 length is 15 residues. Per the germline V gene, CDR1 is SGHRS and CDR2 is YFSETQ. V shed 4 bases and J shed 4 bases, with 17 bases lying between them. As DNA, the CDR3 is TGCGCCAGCAGCCCATTTAATCCTCCGGGCACTGAAGCTTTCTTT. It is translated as CASSPFNPPGTEAFF.

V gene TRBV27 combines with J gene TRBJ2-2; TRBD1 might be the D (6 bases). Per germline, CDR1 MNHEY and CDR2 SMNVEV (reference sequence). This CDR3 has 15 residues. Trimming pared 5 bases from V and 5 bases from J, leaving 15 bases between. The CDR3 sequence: CASSRRGIGTGELFF. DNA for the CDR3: TGTGCCAGCAGTCGTAGGGGGATTGGGACCGGGGAGCTGTTTTTT.

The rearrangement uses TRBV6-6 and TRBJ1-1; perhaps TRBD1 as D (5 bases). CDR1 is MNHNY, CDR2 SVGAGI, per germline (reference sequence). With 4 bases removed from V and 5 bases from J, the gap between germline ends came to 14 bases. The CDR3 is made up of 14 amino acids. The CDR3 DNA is TGTGCCAGCAGTTGGGGCAGGGCAATGACTGAAGCTTTCTTT. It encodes CASSWGRAMTEAFF.

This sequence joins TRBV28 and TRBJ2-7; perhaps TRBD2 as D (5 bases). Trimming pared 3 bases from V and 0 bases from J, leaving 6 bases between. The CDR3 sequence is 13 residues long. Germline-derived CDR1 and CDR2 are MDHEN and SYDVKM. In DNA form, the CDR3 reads TGTGCCAGCAGTTTTGACTACTCCTACGAGCAGTACTTC. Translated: CASSFDYSYEQYF.

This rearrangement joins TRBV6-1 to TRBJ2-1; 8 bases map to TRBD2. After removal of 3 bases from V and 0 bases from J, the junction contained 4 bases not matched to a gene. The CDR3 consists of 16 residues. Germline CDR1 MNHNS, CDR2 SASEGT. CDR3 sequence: CASSDISGSSYNEQFF. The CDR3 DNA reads TGTGCCAGCAGTGACATAAGCGGGAGCTCCTACAATGAGCAGTTCTTC.

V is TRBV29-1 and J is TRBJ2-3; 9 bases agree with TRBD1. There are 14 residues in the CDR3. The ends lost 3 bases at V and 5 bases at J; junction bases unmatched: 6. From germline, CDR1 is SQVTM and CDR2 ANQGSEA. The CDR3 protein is CSVEAGTGLDTQYF. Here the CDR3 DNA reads TGCAGCGTTGAGGCCGGGACAGGGTTAGATACGCAGTATTTT.

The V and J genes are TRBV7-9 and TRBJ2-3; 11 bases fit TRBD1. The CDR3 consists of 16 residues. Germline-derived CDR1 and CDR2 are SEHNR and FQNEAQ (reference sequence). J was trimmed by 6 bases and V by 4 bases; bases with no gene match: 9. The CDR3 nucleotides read TGTGCCAGCAGCTCTGTCGGGACAGGGGGGCGGGATACGCAGTATTTT. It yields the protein CASSSVGTGGRDTQYF.

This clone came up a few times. CDR3 sequence: CASSLGTGTNQPQHF. CDR3 DNA sequence: TGTGCCAGCAGCTTAGGGACAGGGACGAATCAGCCCCAGCATTTT. V is TRBV7-2 and J is TRBJ1-5; 8 nucleotides match TRBD1. The ends lost 1 base at V and 4 bases at J; junction bases unmatched: 3. CDR1 and CDR2 (germline): SGHTA, FQGNSA. There are 15 residues in the CDR3.

The CDR3 loop reads CASSLGQGGYYGYTF. Written as DNA, the CDR3 is TGTGCCAGCAGCTTAGGACAGGGGGGGTACTATGGCTACACCTTC. This chain links TRBV7-2 with TRBJ1-2, with 9 bases lining up with TRBD1. The V gene's germline CDR1 is SGHTA and CDR2 FQGNSA. V lost 1 base, J lost 3 bases, and 3 bases stayed unmatched. The CDR3 sequence is 15 residues long.

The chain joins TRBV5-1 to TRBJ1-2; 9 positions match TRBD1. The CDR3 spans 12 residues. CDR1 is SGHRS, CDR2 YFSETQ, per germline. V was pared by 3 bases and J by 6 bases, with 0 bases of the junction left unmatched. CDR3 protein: CASSWDRDGYTF. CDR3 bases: TGCGCCAGCAGCTGGGACAGGGATGGCTACACCTTC.

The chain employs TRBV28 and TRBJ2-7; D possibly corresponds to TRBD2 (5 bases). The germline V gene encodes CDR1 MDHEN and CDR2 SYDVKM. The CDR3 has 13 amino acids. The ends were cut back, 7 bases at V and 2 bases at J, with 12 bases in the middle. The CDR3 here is CASINSLAYEQYF. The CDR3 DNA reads TGTGCCAGCATCAACTCACTAGCCTACGAGCAGTACTTC.

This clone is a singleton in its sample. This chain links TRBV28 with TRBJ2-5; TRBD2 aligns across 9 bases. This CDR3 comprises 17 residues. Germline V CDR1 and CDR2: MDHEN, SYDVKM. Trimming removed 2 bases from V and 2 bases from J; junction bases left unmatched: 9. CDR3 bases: TGTGCCAGCAGTTTACTCTTAGCGGGGGAGGGGCAAGAGACCCAGTACTTC. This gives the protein CASSLLLAGEGQETQYF.

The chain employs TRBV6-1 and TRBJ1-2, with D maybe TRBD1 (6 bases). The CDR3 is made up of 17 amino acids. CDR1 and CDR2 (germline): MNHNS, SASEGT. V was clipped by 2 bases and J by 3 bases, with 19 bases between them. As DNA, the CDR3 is TGTGCCAGCAGTGAACCGTCATCCTACAGGGCCGACTATGGCTACACCTTC. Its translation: CASSEPSSYRADYGYTF.

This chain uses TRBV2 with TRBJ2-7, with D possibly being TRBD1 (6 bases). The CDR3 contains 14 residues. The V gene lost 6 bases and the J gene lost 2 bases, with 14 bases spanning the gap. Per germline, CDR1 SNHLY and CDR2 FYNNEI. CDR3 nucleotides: TGTGCCAGCAGGGCCGGCAGGGGTACCTACGAGCAGTACTTC. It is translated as CASRAGRGTYEQYF.

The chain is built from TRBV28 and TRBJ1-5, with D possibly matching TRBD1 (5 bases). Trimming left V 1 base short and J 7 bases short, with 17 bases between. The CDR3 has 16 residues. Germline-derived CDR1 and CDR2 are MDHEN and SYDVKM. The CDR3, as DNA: TGTGCCAGCAGTTTATCGGCAGGGTCGGACCTCCAGCCCCAGCATTTT. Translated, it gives CASSLSAGSDLQPQHF. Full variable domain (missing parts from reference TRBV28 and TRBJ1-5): DVKVTQSSRYLVKRTGEKVFLECVQDMDHENMFWYRQDPGLGLRLIYFSYDVKMKEKGDIPEGYSVSREKKERFSLILESASTNQTSMYLCASSLSAGSDLQPQHFGDGTRLSIL.

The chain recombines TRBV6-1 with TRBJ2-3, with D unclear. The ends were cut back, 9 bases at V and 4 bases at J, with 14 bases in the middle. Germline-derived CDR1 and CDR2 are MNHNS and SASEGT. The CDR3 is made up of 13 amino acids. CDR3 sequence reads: CASSLITPDTQYF. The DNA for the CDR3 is TGTGCCAGTTCCCTCATCACTCCAGATACGCAGTATTTT.

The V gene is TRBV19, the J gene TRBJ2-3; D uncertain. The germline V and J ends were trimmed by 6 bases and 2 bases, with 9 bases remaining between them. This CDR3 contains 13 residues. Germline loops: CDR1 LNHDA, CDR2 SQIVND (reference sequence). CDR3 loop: CASRSDTTDTQYF. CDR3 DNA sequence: TGTGCCAGTAGGTCCGACACCACAGATACGCAGTATTTT.

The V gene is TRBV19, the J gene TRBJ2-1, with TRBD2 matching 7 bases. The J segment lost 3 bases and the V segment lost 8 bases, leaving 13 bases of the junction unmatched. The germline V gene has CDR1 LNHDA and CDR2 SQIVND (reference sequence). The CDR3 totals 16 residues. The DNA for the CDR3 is TGTGCCAGTTCAGTTTCCCTAGCGGCCCGCTACAATGAGCAGTTCTTC. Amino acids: CASSVSLAARYNEQFF.

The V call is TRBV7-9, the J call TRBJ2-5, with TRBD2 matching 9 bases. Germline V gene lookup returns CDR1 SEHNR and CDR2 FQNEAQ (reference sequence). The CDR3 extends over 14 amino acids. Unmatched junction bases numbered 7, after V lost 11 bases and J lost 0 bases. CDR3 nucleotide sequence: TGTGCCGGGGGGAGGACTAGCGACCAAGAGACCCAGTACTTC. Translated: CAGGRTSDQETQYF.

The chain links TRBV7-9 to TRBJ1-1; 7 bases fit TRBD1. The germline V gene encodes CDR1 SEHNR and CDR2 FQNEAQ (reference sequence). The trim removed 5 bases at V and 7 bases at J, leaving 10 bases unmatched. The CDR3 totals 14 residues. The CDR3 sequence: CASSQRTGGDEAFF. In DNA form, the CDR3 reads TGTGCCAGCAGCCAAAGGACAGGAGGAGATGAAGCTTTCTTT. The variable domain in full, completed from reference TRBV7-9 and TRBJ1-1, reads DTGVSQNPRHKITKRGQNVTFRCDPISEHNRLYWYRQTLGQGPEFLTYFQNEAQLEKSRLLSDRFSAERPKGSFSTLEIQRTEQGDSAMYLCASSQRTGGDEAFFGQGTRLTVV.